The rows below give T cell receptor beta chains drawn from one sample of a study of response to subunit inactivated influenza vaccine. TCRdb processed the RT-PCR reads anew with MiXCR; each CDR3 protein has one entry. The sample includes around 750,000 distinct CDR3 sequences, 21% of them seen just once. Here the sequenced sample was PBMCs from blood, taken 4 to 6 days after vaccination. Receptors originate from a man aged 50 or older who received an inactivated influenza vaccine. CDR3s include the opening cysteine and the closing phenylalanine or tryptophan. A D gene is named only where the DNA matches it firmly. Only part of the rows carry a size: once, few, many, or a class if the clone is expanded.

J gene | D gene | V gene | clone size | CDR3 DNA | CDR3 protein
TRBJ2-7 | NA | TRBV6-5 | many | TGTGCCAGCAGTTGGAGCACATACTACGAGCAGTACTTC | CASSWSTYYEQYF
TRBJ2-5 | NA | TRBV6-5 | few | TGTGCCAGCAGTTATGGCCTAAGGGGGGAGACCCAGTACTTC | CASSYGLRGETQYF
TRBJ1-4 | NA | TRBV10-3 | few | TGTGCCATCAGTGAGTCGAAGCTAAATGAAAAACTGTTTTTT | CAISESKLNEKLFF
TRBJ2-7 | NA | TRBV4-1 | NA | TGCGCCAGCAGCCAGGTGGGGCAGGGTTTCTCCTACGAGCAGTACTTC | CASSQVGQGFSYEQYF
TRBJ2-4 | NA | TRBV20-1 | few | TGCAGTGCTTTGGGACCGCCAAACATTCAGTACTTC | CSALGPPNIQYF
TRBJ2-1 | NA | TRBV5-1 | NA | TGCGCCAGCAGTCAGGATGCCAATGAGCAGTTCTTC | CASSQDANEQFF
TRBJ2-2 | TRBD2 | TRBV10-3 | NA | TGTGCCATCAGTCCCCGGGGGGAGAGCACCGGGGAGCTGTTTTTT | CAISPRGESTGELFF
TRBJ2-1 | TRBD1 | TRBV18 | NA | TGTGCCAGCTCACCGACGGACAGGGGCAATGAGCAGTTCTTC | CASSPTDRGNEQFF
TRBJ2-7 | TRBD2 | TRBV20-1 | NA | TGCAGTGCTAGAGAAGGAAGAGGACTAGGCGAGCAGTACTTC | CSAREGRGLGEQYF
TRBJ1-3 | NA | TRBV29-1 | NA | TGCAGCGGTCGGGACCCTGGAAACACCATATATTTT | CSGRDPGNTIYF
TRBJ2-2 | NA | TRBV3-1 | few | TGTGCCAGCAGCCAAGCCCCCCGACTAGACCTGACCGGGGAGCTGTTTTTT | CASSQAPRLDLTGELFF
TRBJ2-2 | NA | TRBV7-9 | few | TGTGCCAGCAGCTTAGAACTCAACACCGGGGAGCTGTTTTTT | CASSLELNTGELFF
TRBJ2-1 | TRBD1 | TRBV14 | few | TGTGCCAGCAGCCCGCGACAGGGGCCCAACAATGAGCAGTTCTTC | CASSPRQGPNNEQFF
TRBJ2-7 | TRBD1 | TRBV11-2 | many | TGTGCCAGCAGCGCCGGGACAGGAACCTACGAGCAGTACTTC | CASSAGTGTYEQYF
TRBJ2-3 | TRBD1 | TRBV7-2 | NA | TGTGCCGGTGCCGGGACAGTCACAGATACGCAGTATTTT | CAGAGTVTDTQYF
TRBJ2-1 | TRBD2 | TRBV7-2 | few | TGTGCCAGCAGCTTAGCGCTCCGGGAGGGCCACAATGAGCAGTTCTTC | CASSLALREGHNEQFF
TRBJ2-1 | TRBD2 | TRBV20-1 | NA | TGCAGTGGGAGCGGGAGGGCCAACAATGAGCAGTTCTTC | CSGSGRANNEQFF
TRBJ1-1 | NA | TRBV12-3/TRBV12-4 | many | TGTGCCAGCAGCCTAACGGGGCCCAACACTGAAGCTTTCTTT | CASSLTGPNTEAFF
TRBJ2-3 | TRBD2 | TRBV7-6 | few | TGTGCCAGCAGCTTAGCCAGGACGCTAGCGGGAGGAAGCACAGATACGCAGTATTTT | CASSLARTLAGGSTDTQYF
TRBJ1-1 | NA | TRBV12-3/TRBV12-4 | many | TGTGCCAGCAGTCCGAACATAAACGCTGAAGCTTTCTTT | CASSPNINAEAFF
TRBJ2-1 | NA | TRBV23-1 | NA | TGCGCCAGCAGTCAATCGAGGAAGACGGTCTACAATGAGCAGTTCTTC | CASSQSRKTVYNEQFF
TRBJ1-1 | TRBD1 | TRBV5-1 | NA | TGCGCCAGCAGCGGCGGGACAGGGGGCTGGAACACTGAAGCTTTCTTT | CASSGGTGGWNTEAFF
TRBJ2-5 | TRBD1 | TRBV29-1 | NA | TGCAGCGCAAGACAGGGGTGGCTGGCAGAGACCCAGTACTTC | CSARQGWLAETQYF
TRBJ2-7 | TRBD2 | TRBV24-1 | NA | TGTGCCAGCAGTGACACACGGACTAGCGGCTCCTACGAGCAGTACTTC | CASSDTRTSGSYEQYF
TRBJ2-1 | NA | TRBV12-3/TRBV12-4 | NA | TGTGCCAGCAGTAGCCCCTCAAGCTCCTACAATGAGCAGTTCTTC | CASSSPSSSYNEQFF
TRBJ2-3 | NA | TRBV4-2 | NA | TGTGCCAGCAGCCCACGGACCCTTCCCCAAGATACGCAGTATTTT | CASSPRTLPQDTQYF
TRBJ2-1 | NA | TRBV10-3 | few | TGTGCCATCAGTGTTCTAGGGTCGGACAATGAGCAGTTCTTC | CAISVLGSDNEQFF